This TCR beta chain was identified in a study of persistence of HIV-infected CD4 T cells. Study-wide background: A median of approximately eight years of suppressive ART preceded sampling. Study findings and constraints: Antigen-responding cells were enriched for degenerate expanded CDR3beta sequences.

Nonspecific anti-CD3/anti-CD28 bead stimulation represents the broad CD4+ T cell repertoire. CD4+ T cells upregulating both CD40 ligand and CD69 were sorted as responding cells. Undetectable plasma HIV-1 RNA below 50 copies/mL lasted at least 4 years. CD8-depleted PBMCs were stimulated 18 hours with anti-CD28/CD49d costimulation, CD40-blocking antibody and enfuvirtide. As for this clone: No antigen is known for it.

This was the immunoSEQ version 4 assay in survey mode. The data were produced by immunoSEQ multiplex PCR, yet TCRdb's version contains in-frame clones alone and is incomplete. The repertoire includes roughly 45,000 clones, about 90% of them detected once, and under 1.2% sits in the top ten. J was trimmed by 5 bases and V by 1 base; bases with no gene match: 4. This CDR3 comprises 16 residues. Germline lookup yields CDR1 KGHSH and CDR2 LQKENI. The sequenced sample was CD4+ T cells sorted from PBMCs after approximately 19-hour stimulation, obtained from a patient who received antiretroviral therapy. The V and J genes are TRBV18 and TRBJ2-2, with TRBD2 matching 10 bases. The sequence was collected from an adult man with HIV who was CMV-seropositive. CDR3 loop: CASSPQGLAATGELFF. The CDR3 region has the DNA TGTGCCAGCTCACCACAAGGACTAGCGGCTACCGGGGAGCTGTTTTTT.